This T cell receptor beta chain was captured in a study of shared clonotypes between healthy human individuals (dated by TCRdb to 2019 to 2021). Background on the whole study: Two women and three men aged 18 to 49 years were included in the cohort. Between about 0.8 and 9 billion PBMCs per donor were obtained by leukapheresis. Per donor, three plates each were used for CD4 naive and CD4 memory, two for CD8 naive, and one for CD8 memory. To increase sequencing depth and limit assay-specific biases, TCR repertoire library preparation and sequencing were carried out by different laboratories using diverse techniques. The study deeply sequenced blood TCR repertoires of about 5 healthy adults to estimate repertoire size and the extent of clonotype sharing between individuals. What the research found in general, with its limitations: Naive subsets generally had larger estimated clonotype richness than memory subsets did. Because the study included only a small number of donors, the genetic and exposure-history diversity represented was limited. Only blood was sampled, and tissue TCR repertoires likely differ from those in blood. Approximately 4.8% of naive CD4, 3.5% of naive CD8, roughly 2.5% of memory CD4, and around 0.42% of memory CD8 clonotypes were shared across several donors. Pairwise subsampling led to the expectation that sequencing depth would affect the degree of clonotype sharing among donors. Higher generation probabilities were observed for clonotypes shared by all four sorted-subset donors than for non-shared clonotypes. Rarefaction of sorted-subset datasets indicated incomplete sequencing despite the large sequencing depth.

The donors were healthy, HIV-negative adults who had no recently reported acute infections or vaccinations. Only Caucasian adults living in Nashville, Tennessee, USA were represented among the donors. Magnetic negative selection was used to enrich CD4+ T cells, after which naive cells were positively selected on CD45RA and the negative fraction became the memory subset. Blood was obtained by leukapheresis, after which PBMCs were separated by Ficoll-Histopaque density gradient centrifugation and cryopreserved in liquid nitrogen vapor phase. Purity and quantity of every magnetically sorted T cell population were checked by analytical flow cytometry. Genomic DNA was isolated from every sorted fraction and measured by UV absorbance on a Nanodrop 2000c. Using the deep immunoSEQ assay, multiplex PCR amplified TCR CDR3 regions from genomic DNA. Extracted genomic DNA from each cell subset was spread evenly across all wells of several immunoSEQ 96-well plates, with each plate serving as a replicate. For sorted subsets, each replicate PCR was loaded with approximately 200 ng genomic DNA, equivalent to about 30,000 T cell genomes. The purified libraries were quantified using a Qubit 3.0 fluorometer, sized with a Bioanalyzer 2100, and then quantified again using the KAPA Library Quantification kit. Every immunoSEQ 96-well plate was sequenced on a separate single-read 150-cycle Illumina NextSeq 550 flow cell. The paper's data handling went like this. Because the immunoSEQ output included only junctional sequences and no quality scores, the filtering could not be the same as the filtering used for full-length reads. To assign V/J genes and CDR3, sequences were annotated using PyIR, a Python wrapper for IgBLAST v1.9, with IMGT germline references. Any read was removed if the V/J assignment was weak (E-value above 1e-6), the CDR3 was missing, or the read contained stop codons, out-of-frame junctions, or ambiguous translated residues. V3J clonotypes were defined as sequences sharing an identical inferred V gene, J gene, and CDR3 amino acid sequence. Percentage overlap between repertoires was computed as shared unique clonotypes divided by the size of the smaller repertoire. RTK rarefaction, the Chao1 estimator, and Recon v2.1 estimates of unobserved clonotypes were used to assess repertoire richness. Generation probabilities were computed with OLGA for all TCRbeta clonotypes obtained by the gDNA method from four donors. TCRdb mirrors the immuneACCESS table, restricted to in-frame sequences. Some clones are absent from its copies; in checked studies, under half trace to an unresolved V gene, and the reason for the others is unknown. V and J calls and clone size are those listed in that table; D and trimming were worked out from the DNA. Here the sample has some 580,000 clones; more than 95% occur a single time. The ten biggest clones cover around 0.06% of the sample.

As concerns this clone: The clone's antigen remains unknown. The sample holds no much larger clone one base away, and base qualities are not on file.

Sequenced input: naive CD4+ T cells sorted from blood. This specimen's cell subset or site label, interpreted: CD45RA+ positively selected. This TCR derives from a woman aged 25 to 39 in good health.

In nucleotides, the sequence is TGCGCCAGCAGCCTAGGAGCGGGAGCCCCCAGGGTTAATGAGCAGTTCTTC. Its translation reads: CASSLGAGAPRVNEQFF. The chain uses TRBV5-1 and TRBJ2-1; TRBD2 aligns with 8 central bases. From V the trimming removes 4 bases and from J it removes 7 bases, while the gene matches leave 16 bases of the junction unaccounted for. From cysteine to phenylalanine, the CDR3 is 17 amino acids long. Solely the CDR3 DNA is kept, with 51 bases framed from the first base. The germline V gene specifies SGHRS as CDR1 and YFSETQ as CDR2.